Described below is a single T cell receptor beta chain sequence and its context. What it binds is not known. These data come from a study of cytomegalovirus exposure and HLA in healthy donors. Study results and caveats: Beyond CMV serostatus, there was no information to go on about immune exposure. Among CMV-associated TCR beta chains, most appeared HLA-restricted in a later analysis. The study assumed roughly uniform donor sequencing depth for presence/absence analyses.

V shed 0 bases, J shed 2 bases, and the junction held 5 bases outside the gene matches. CDR1 is SGHNT and CDR2 is YYREEE in the germline V gene (reference sequence). The CDR3 is 16 residues long. PCR involved 60 Vbeta and 13 Jbeta primers. Assay used: immunoSEQ multiplex PCR; TCRdb lists only in-frame clones, some missing. The sample includes around 200,000 clones, roughly 82% of them seen just once. The chain employs TRBV5-4 and TRBJ2-1; TRBD2 matches 7 bases. The sample taken for sequencing was PBMCs. This sequence originates from a girl under 10 years old in good health and CMV-seropositive. CDR3 coding DNA: TGTGCCAGCAGCTTGGGGCGGGGGAGAACCTACAATGAGCAGTTCTTC. Amino acids: CASSLGRGRTYNEQFF.